Below are 18 T cell receptor beta chains sequenced from a single sample in a study of T cells in localized non-small cell lung cancer. The data were produced by immunoSEQ multiplex PCR, yet TCRdb's version contains in-frame clones alone and is incomplete. The table has roughly 2,000 clones, 20% to 25% seen once. This sample comprised normal lung tissue next to the tumor, obtained before any cancer treatment. The origin of the receptors is a female donor over 55 with stage I lung adenocarcinoma.

This clone was seen a few times. CDR3 DNA: TGTGCCAGCAGCCCAGACGGTCGGAGATTATACACCGGGGAGCTGTTTTTT. This sequence encodes CASSPDGRRLYTGELFF. This chain links TRBV9 with TRBJ2-2; D remains ambiguous. Trimming took off 4 bases at V and 3 bases at J, with 19 bases between the two ends. Germline V gives CDR1 SGDLS, CDR2 YYNGEE. This CDR3 has 17 amino acids.

A single count supports this clone. The chain recombines TRBV19 with TRBJ2-4, with 10 nucleotides matching TRBD2. CDR1 is LNHDA and CDR2 is SQIVND in the germline V gene (reference sequence). The CDR3 is 20 amino acids. The trim removed 5 bases at V and 5 bases at J, leaving 21 bases unmatched. In DNA form, the CDR3 reads TGTGCCAGTAGTGGAGGGGTTTATGGCCTAGCGGGAGTCGGGGAAAACATTCAGTACTTC. Translating it yields CASSGGVYGLAGVGENIQYF.

The chain carries TRBV12-5 and TRBJ2-3; maybe TRBD1 (5 bases). The CDR3 length is 14 residues. Germline V gene data show CDR1 as LGHNT and CDR2 as FRNRAP. V lost 1 base and J 2 bases, leaving 7 bases between the germline ends. CDR3 in DNA: TGTGCTAGTGGTTTGGGACAGAACACAGATACGCAGTATTTT. It specifies CASGLGQNTDTQYF.

The chain is built from TRBV11-3 and TRBJ1-1, with D hard to call. The length of the CDR3 is 16 residues. Per germline, CDR1 SGHNT and CDR2 YENEEA. Trimming cost V 5 bases and J 3 bases, with 19 bases left between them. CDR3 amino acids: CASSPAPEGVYTEAFF. For the CDR3, the DNA is TGTGCCAGCAGCCCAGCCCCAGAGGGCGTTTACACTGAAGCTTTCTTT.

The chain uses TRBV10-3 and TRBJ2-1; D remains unclear. The CDR3 totals 15 residues. Trimming cost V 0 bases and J 3 bases, with 9 bases left between them. Germline CDR1 and CDR2: ENHRY and SYGVKD. CDR3 loop: CAISESELLYNEQFF. In nucleotides, the CDR3 is TGTGCCATCAGTGAGTCGGAACTCCTCTACAATGAGCAGTTCTTC.

The chain employs TRBV14 and TRBJ1-1, with a tentative D call TRBD1 (5 bases). The V end lost 1 base, the J end lost 3 bases, and 18 bases lay between the germline ends. The CDR3 contains 17 residues. The V gene's germline CDR1 is SGHDN and CDR2 FVKESK. CDR3 in amino acids: CASSQGQRLFYDTEAFF. Written as DNA, the CDR3 is TGTGCCAGCAGCCAAGGACAGAGATTATTTTATGACACTGAAGCTTTCTTT.

This clone was seen only a few times. This chain joins TRBV19 and TRBJ1-1, with D tentatively TRBD1 (5 bases). The CDR3 contains 13 residues. The germline V and J ends were trimmed by 2 bases and 6 bases, with 10 bases remaining between them. Germline V gene lookup returns CDR1 LNHDA and CDR2 SQIVND (reference sequence). Written as DNA, the CDR3 is TGTGCCAGTAGTATACCGACAGTCCCTGAAGCTTTCTTT. This codes for CASSIPTVPEAFF. The full variable domain, completed using reference TRBV19 and TRBJ1-1, is DGGITQSPKYLFRKEGQNVTLSCEQNLNHDAMYWYRQDPGQGLRLIYYSQIVNDFQKGDIAEGYSVSREKKESFPLTVTSAQKNPTAFYLCASSIPTVPEAFFGQGTRLTVV.

This clone rates as large. The rearrangement uses TRBV11-3 and TRBJ2-7; 7 bases agree with TRBD2. CDR3 length: 14 amino acids. Germline V CDR1 and CDR2: SGHNT, YENEEA. The J segment lost 0 bases and the V segment lost 3 bases, leaving 2 bases of the junction unmatched. The CDR3: CASSLAGDSYEQYF. CDR3 sequence (DNA): TGTGCCAGCAGCTTGGCGGGGGACTCCTACGAGCAGTACTTC.

This chain uses TRBV6-8 with TRBJ1-1, with a possible D match to TRBD1 (5 bases). The CDR3 consists of 13 residues. The V end lost 5 bases, the J end lost 6 bases, and 13 bases lay between the germline ends. Germline assignment: CDR1 MNHGY and CDR2 SAAAGT. The CDR3 DNA is TGTGCCAGCAGTCCACTCAGGGCCCCTGAAGCTTTCTTT. Translating it yields CASSPLRAPEAFF.

This clone has just a few counts. The chain is built from TRBV19 and TRBJ2-1; tentatively, D is TRBD1 (6 bases). Trimming left V 1 base short and J 7 bases short, with 20 bases between. The CDR3 totals 17 residues. The germline V gene has CDR1 LNHDA and CDR2 SQIVND (reference sequence). The CDR3 DNA sequence: TGTGCCAGTAGTATAGGGCTTGGAGCGGACAGCTTGAATGAGCAGTTCTTC. Translating gives CASSIGLGADSLNEQFF.

This clone came up a few times. The chain couples TRBV19 to TRBJ2-1, with D perhaps matching TRBD2 (6 bases). Trimming took 7 bases from V and 5 from J, leaving 18 bases between them. CDR1 LNHDA and CDR2 SQIVND come from the germline V gene (reference sequence). The CDR3 consists of 15 residues. The CDR3 sequence is CASTLVGGAHNEQFF. CDR3 nucleotide sequence: TGTGCCAGTACTCTAGTGGGGGGAGCGCACAATGAGCAGTTCTTC.

There are a few counts of this clone. The rearrangement links TRBV6-8 to TRBJ1-2, with D tentatively TRBD1 (5 bases). The CDR3 runs to 14 residues. CDR1 MNHGY and CDR2 SAAAGT come from the germline V gene. Trimming took off 7 bases at V and 3 bases at J, with 15 bases between the two ends. The CDR3 loop reads CASKTAGAHYGYTF. CDR3 in DNA: TGTGCCAGCAAGACAGCCGGGGCACACTATGGCTACACCTTC.

This sequence joins TRBV30 and TRBJ1-4; 9 bases align to TRBD1. Losses at the gene ends were 0 bases for V and 7 bases for J; bases not matched to a gene: 6. Per germline, CDR1 GTSNPN and CDR2 SVGIG (reference sequence). This CDR3 region has 15 residues. DNA for the CDR3: TGTGCCTGGAGTGTGAGAGGGACAGGGAGTGAAAAACTGTTTTTT. Its translation: CAWSVRGTGSEKLFF. The full variable domain, in which reference TRBV30 and TRBJ1-4 provide the parts outside the CDR3, is SQTIHQWPATLVQPVGSPLSLECTVEGTSNPNLYWYRQAAGRGLQLLFYSVGIGQISSEVPQNLSASRPQDRQFILSSKKLLLSDSGFYLCAWSVRGTGSEKLFFGSGTQLSVL.

The gene calls are TRBV5-1 and TRBJ2-1; 10 nucleotides align to TRBD2. Germline values: CDR1 SGHRS, CDR2 YFSETQ. This CDR3 region has 15 residues. The trim removed 4 bases at V and 8 bases at J, leaving 9 bases unmatched. The CDR3 DNA reads as TGCGCCAGCAGCGGAAGCGGGAGGGCCGGTGATGAGCAGTTCTTC. Amino acids: CASSGSGRAGDEQFF. Supplemented by reference TRBV5-1 and TRBJ2-1, the full variable domain reads KAGVTQTPRYLIKTRGQQVTLSCSPISGHRSVSWYQQTPGQGLQFLFEYFSETQRNKGNFPGRFSGRQFSNSRSEMNVSTLELGDSALYLCASSGSGRAGDEQFFGPGTRLTVL.

The chain uses TRBV30 and TRBJ1-2, with D tentatively TRBD1 (5 bases). The CDR3 runs 14 residues. V gave up 0 bases and J gave up 3 bases, with 11 bases separating them. Germline values: CDR1 GTSNPN, CDR2 SVGIG (reference sequence). This CDR3 is CAWSVKRGDYGYTF. In nucleotides, the CDR3 is TGTGCCTGGAGTGTAAAGAGGGGCGACTATGGCTACACCTTC.

This clone was detected once. The CDR3 protein is CAWDSSGNTIYF. Here the CDR3 DNA reads TGTGCCTGGGACAGCTCTGGAAACACCATATATTTT. The chain has TRBV30 and TRBJ1-3; D perhaps matches TRBD1 (5 bases). CDR1 and CDR2 from the germline V gene are GTSNPN and SVGIG (reference sequence). CDR3 length: 12 residues. With 5 bases removed from V and 0 bases from J, the gap between germline ends came to 5 bases.

The gene calls are TRBV28 and TRBJ1-2, with a tentative D call TRBD1 (6 bases). Trimming cost V 4 bases and J 2 bases, with 11 bases left between them. The CDR3 spans 14 residues. Germline V gene lookup returns CDR1 MDHEN and CDR2 SYDVKM. The CDR3 here is CASSYMDRNYGYTF. Here the CDR3 DNA reads TGTGCCAGCAGTTATATGGACAGAAACTATGGCTACACCTTC.

There are a few counts of this clone. The V and J genes are TRBV6-8 and TRBJ1-1, with D possibly being TRBD1 (6 bases). This CDR3 has 20 residues. V lost 0 bases to trimming and J lost 0 bases, with 23 bases between them. Per germline, CDR1 MNHGY and CDR2 SAAAGT. The CDR3 DNA follows: TGTGCCAGCAGTTACTCGGGGGGCGCACCGGAATTATGGTTGAACACTGAAGCTTTCTTT. Translated, it gives CASSYSGGAPELWLNTEAFF.